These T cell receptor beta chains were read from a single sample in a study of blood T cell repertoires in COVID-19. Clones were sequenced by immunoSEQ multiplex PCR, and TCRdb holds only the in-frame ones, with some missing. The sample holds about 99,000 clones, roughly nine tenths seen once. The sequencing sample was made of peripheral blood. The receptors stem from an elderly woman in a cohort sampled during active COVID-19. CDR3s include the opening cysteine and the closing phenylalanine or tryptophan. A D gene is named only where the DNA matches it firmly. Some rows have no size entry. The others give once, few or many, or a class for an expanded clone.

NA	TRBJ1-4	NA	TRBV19	CASSIGPGLSSEGNEKLFF	TGTGCCAGTAGTATAGGACCGGGACTTTCATCTGAGGGTAATGAAAAACTGTTTTTT
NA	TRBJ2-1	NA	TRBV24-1	CATSDPYEQFF	TGTGCCACCAGTGATCCCTATGAGCAGTTCTTC
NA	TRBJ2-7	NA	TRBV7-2	CASSSTDHGRGSHF	TGTGCCAGCAGCTCAACGGACCATGGTAGGGGCAGTCACTTC
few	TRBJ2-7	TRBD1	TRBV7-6	CASSPRDSTYEQYF	TGTGCCAGCAGCCCTCGGGACAGTACATACGAGCAGTACTTC
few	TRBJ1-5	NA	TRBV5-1	CASSLRTGGDQPQHF	TGCGCCAGCAGCTTGAGAACAGGTGGCGATCAGCCCCAGCATTTT
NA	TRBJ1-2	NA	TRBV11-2	CASSLEGRFYTF	TGTGCCAGCAGCTTAGAGGGGCGGTTCTACACCTTC
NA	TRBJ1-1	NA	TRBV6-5	CASSLNPGTEAFF	TGTGCCAGCAGTCTCAACCCCGGCACTGAAGCTTTCTTT
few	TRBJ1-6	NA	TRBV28	CASRLQGNSPLHF	TGTGCCAGCAGATTACAGGGAAATTCACCCCTCCACTTT
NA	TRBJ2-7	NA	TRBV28	CASTLMGGREQYF	TGTGCCAGCACTCTTATGGGGGGTCGCGAGCAGTACTTC
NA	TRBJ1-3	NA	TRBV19	CASASRGDGNTIYF	TGTGCCAGTGCGTCCAGGGGCGATGGAAACACCATATATTTT
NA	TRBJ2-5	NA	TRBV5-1	CASSLVGEETQYF	TGCGCCAGCAGCTTGGTAGGGGAAGAGACCCAGTACTTC
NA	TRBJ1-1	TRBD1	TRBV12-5	CASGFGTGGMNTEAFF	TGTGCTAGTGGTTTTGGGACAGGGGGGATGAACACTGAAGCTTTCTTT
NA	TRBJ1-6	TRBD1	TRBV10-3	CAIRRDSSNSPLHF	TGTGCCATCAGAAGGGACAGTAGCAATTCACCCCTCCACTTT
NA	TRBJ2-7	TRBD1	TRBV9	CASGTGAYYEQYF	TGTGCCAGTGGGACAGGGGCGTACTACGAGCAGTACTTC
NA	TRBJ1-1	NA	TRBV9	CASSPHRGDTEAFF	TGTGCCAGCAGCCCACACCGGGGGGACACTGAAGCTTTCTTT
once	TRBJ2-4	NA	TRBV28	CASSHRLGDNIQYF	TGTGCCAGCAGTCACCGACTAGGTGATAACATTCAGTACTTC
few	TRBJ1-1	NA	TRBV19	CASSTQGVAEAFF	TGTGCCAGTAGTACACAGGGAGTCGCTGAAGCTTTCTTT
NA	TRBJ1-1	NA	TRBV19	CASSIGGGMVAATEAFF	TGTGCCAGTAGTATAGGCGGAGGGATGGTAGCTGCTACTGAAGCTTTCTTT
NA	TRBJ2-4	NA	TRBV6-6	CATSGSTWAKNIQYF	TGTGCCACAAGCGGGTCGACTTGGGCCAAAAACATTCAGTACTTC
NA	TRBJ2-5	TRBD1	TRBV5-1	CASSLRTGTGAAQYF	TGCGCCAGCAGCTTAAGGACAGGGACCGGGGCGGCCCAGTACTTC
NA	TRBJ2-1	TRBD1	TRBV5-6	CASNGQGIHNEQFF	TGTGCCAGCAACGGACAGGGGATTCACAATGAGCAGTTCTTC
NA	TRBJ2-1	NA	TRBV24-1	CATSDLRREVSEQFF	TGTGCCACCAGTGATTTGCGGAGGGAAGTTAGTGAGCAGTTCTTC
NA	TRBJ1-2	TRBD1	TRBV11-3	CASSLDTPLIIPNNRGSVYGYTF	TGTGCCAGCAGCTTAGATACCCCCTTAATCATCCCTAACAACAGGGGATCGGTCTATGGCTACACCTTC
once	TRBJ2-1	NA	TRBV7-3	CASSASGDIHEQFF	TGTGCCAGCAGCGCCTCCGGGGATATCCATGAGCAGTTCTTC
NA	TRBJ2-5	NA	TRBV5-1	CASSHRGGAGETQYF	TGCGCCAGCAGCCACAGGGGGGGCGCAGGGGAGACCCAGTACTTC
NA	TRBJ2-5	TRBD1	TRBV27	CASKWTRTGGGETQYF	TGTGCCAGCAAGTGGACCCGAACAGGGGGCGGTGAGACCCAGTACTTC
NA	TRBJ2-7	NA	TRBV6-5	CASSYRDSGYEQYF	TGTGCCAGCAGTTACAGGGACTCCGGCTACGAGCAGTACTTC
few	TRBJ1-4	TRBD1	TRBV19	CASMIQGANEKLFF	TGTGCCAGTATGATACAGGGGGCTAATGAAAAACTGTTTTTT
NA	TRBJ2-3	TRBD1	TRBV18	CASSPPGQGFTDTQYF	TGTGCCAGCTCACCACCGGGACAGGGGTTCACAGATACGCAGTATTTT
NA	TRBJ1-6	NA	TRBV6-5	CASSYGLGANSPLHF	TGTGCCAGCAGTTACGGGCTGGGGGCTAATTCACCCCTCCACTTT
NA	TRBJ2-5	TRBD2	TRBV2	CASRASGGALGETQYF	TGTGCCAGCAGGGCTAGCGGGGGGGCCCTGGGGGAGACCCAGTACTTC
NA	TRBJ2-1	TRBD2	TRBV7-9	CASSISGANYNEQFF	TGTGCCAGCAGCATTAGCGGGGCGAACTACAATGAGCAGTTCTTC
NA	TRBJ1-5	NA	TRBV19	CASRIKSGAGRGSNQPQHF	TGTGCCAGCCGAATTAAGTCGGGAGCGGGCCGGGGAAGCAATCAGCCCCAGCATTTT
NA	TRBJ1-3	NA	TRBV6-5	CASRVEGNSGNTIYF	TGTGCCAGCAGGGTGGAGGGCAACTCTGGAAACACCATATATTTT
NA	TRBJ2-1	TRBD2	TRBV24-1	CATSDSQRVAGNNEQFF	TGTGCCACCAGTGATTCCCAACGGGTAGCGGGGAACAATGAGCAGTTCTTC
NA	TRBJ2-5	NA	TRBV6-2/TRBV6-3	CASSRIGLETQYF	TGTGCCAGCAGCCGCATCGGGTTAGAGACCCAGTACTTC
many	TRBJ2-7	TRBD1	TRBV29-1	CSVGSIQGIGEQYF	TGCAGCGTCGGGTCAATACAGGGGATTGGCGAGCAGTACTTC
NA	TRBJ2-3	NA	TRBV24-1	CATSDPTDTYIHTDTQYF	TGTGCCACCAGTGACCCCACCGACACCTACATCCACACAGATACGCAGTATTTT
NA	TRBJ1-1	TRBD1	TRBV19	CASSVGTGGVNTEAFF	TGTGCCAGTAGTGTCGGTACAGGGGGCGTAAACACTGAAGCTTTCTTT
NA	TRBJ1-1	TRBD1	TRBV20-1	CSPSQGAQNTEAFF	TGCAGCCCTAGTCAGGGGGCCCAGAACACTGAAGCTTTCTTT
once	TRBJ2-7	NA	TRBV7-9	CASSLDLEGEQYF	TGTGCCAGCAGCTTAGACCTGGAGGGGGAGCAGTACTTC
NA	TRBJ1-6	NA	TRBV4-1	CASSQDRYRANSPLHF	TGCGCCAGCAGCCAAGATCGATACAGGGCTAATTCACCCCTCCACTTT
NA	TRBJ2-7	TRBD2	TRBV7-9	CASSLGGALAGAYEQYF	TGTGCCAGCAGCTTAGGAGGGGCACTAGCGGGAGCGTACGAGCAGTACTTC
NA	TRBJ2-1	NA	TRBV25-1	CASKVDRYNEQFF	TGTGCCAGCAAGGTAGACAGGTACAATGAGCAGTTCTTC
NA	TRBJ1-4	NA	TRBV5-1	CASSLGQIATNEKLFF	TGCGCCAGCAGCTTGGGACAGATTGCAACTAATGAAAAACTGTTTTTT
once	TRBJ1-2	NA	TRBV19	CASSPPTGGGYTF	TGTGCCAGTAGTCCCCCAACGGGGGGCGGCTACACCTTC
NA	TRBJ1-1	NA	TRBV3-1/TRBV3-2	CASSQAGFTEAFF	TGTGCCAGCAGCCAAGCCGGGTTCACTGAAGCTTTCTTT
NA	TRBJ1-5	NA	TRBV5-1	CASSRTGSYSNQPQHF	TGCGCCAGCAGTCGCACAGGGTCTTATAGCAATCAGCCCCAGCATTTT
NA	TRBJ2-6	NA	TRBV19	CASSIISGSGANVLTF	TGTGCCAGTAGTATTATCAGCGGCTCTGGGGCCAACGTCCTGACTTTC
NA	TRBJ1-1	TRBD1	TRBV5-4	CASSATGGSGTEAFF	TGTGCCAGCAGCGCAACAGGGGGCTCGGGCACTGAAGCTTTCTTT
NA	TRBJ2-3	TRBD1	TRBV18	CASSPTAGQGRGTDTQYF	TGTGCCAGCTCACCGACGGCAGGACAGGGAAGAGGCACAGATACGCAGTATTTT
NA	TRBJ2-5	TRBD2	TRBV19	CASSIIAGVEETQYF	TGTGCCAGTAGTATAATAGCGGGCGTGGAAGAGACCCAGTACTTC
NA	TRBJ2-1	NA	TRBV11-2	CASSLVGGVSYEQFF	TGTGCCAGCAGCTTAGTTGGCGGGGTCAGCTATGAGCAGTTCTTC
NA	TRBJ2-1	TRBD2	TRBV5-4	CASSLGGGAAYNEQFF	TGTGCCAGCAGCTTGGGGGGAGGGGCAGCCTACAATGAGCAGTTCTTC
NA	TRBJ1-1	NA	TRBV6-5	CASSSVNTEAFF	TGTGCCAGCAGTTCAGTGAACACTGAAGCTTTCTTT
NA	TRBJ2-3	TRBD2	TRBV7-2	CASSRSGSTDTQYF	TGTGCCAGCAGCCGTAGCGGGAGCACAGATACGCAGTATTTT